This entry describes one TCR beta chain. Its antigen is not identified. TCRdb's copy holds only in-frame clones and misses some; the assay was immunoSEQ multiplex PCR. This repertoire shows 40,000 or so clones, approximately 88% found once; its top ten account for around 20%. The data were obtained in a study of OX40 agonist ivuxolimab in advanced cancers. Trimming removed 1 base from V and 9 bases from J, with 10 bases in between. CDR3 length equals 13 residues. CDR1 and CDR2 from the germline V gene are SGHTA and FQGNSA. Study-level results: No determination was made of the antigen specificity of the expanded peripheral T cells. At 0.1 to 3.0 mg/kg and by week 6, CD4+ and CD8+ T cells in the blood had expanded clonally.

The rearrangement joins TRBV7-2 to TRBJ2-1; no definite D call. This clonotype was obtained from an adult with an advanced solid tumor such as melanoma, head and neck, liver or kidney cancer. The sample was CD4+ or CD8+ T cells sorted from blood, taken in a trial of the OX40 agonist ivuxolimab. DNA for the CDR3: TGTGCCAGCAGCTTAGACCCCCCCAGTGAGCAGTTCTTC. Protein sequence: CASSLDPPSEQFF.